This TCR beta chain was identified in a study of T cell changes during pregnancy in multiple sclerosis. V was pared by 3 bases and J by 11 bases, with 9 bases of the junction left unmatched. This CDR3 is 13 amino acids long. The germline V gene has CDR1 SGDLS and CDR2 YYNGEE. Clones were sequenced by immunoSEQ multiplex PCR, and TCRdb holds only the in-frame ones, with some missing. This sample has around 49,000 clones; around 95% occur once, and the top ten carry 5.9%. The sample here was CD8+ T cells from peripheral blood mononuclear cells, taken in the first trimester of pregnancy. This chain uses TRBV9 with TRBJ1-1; TRBD1 agrees at 8 bases. This clonotype originated in a female donor with multiple sclerosis, enrolled in a pregnancy study. The CDR3 region is CASSEGTGGEAFF. The CDR3 nucleotides read TGTGCCAGCAGCGAGGGGACAGGTGGAGAGGCTTTCTTT.